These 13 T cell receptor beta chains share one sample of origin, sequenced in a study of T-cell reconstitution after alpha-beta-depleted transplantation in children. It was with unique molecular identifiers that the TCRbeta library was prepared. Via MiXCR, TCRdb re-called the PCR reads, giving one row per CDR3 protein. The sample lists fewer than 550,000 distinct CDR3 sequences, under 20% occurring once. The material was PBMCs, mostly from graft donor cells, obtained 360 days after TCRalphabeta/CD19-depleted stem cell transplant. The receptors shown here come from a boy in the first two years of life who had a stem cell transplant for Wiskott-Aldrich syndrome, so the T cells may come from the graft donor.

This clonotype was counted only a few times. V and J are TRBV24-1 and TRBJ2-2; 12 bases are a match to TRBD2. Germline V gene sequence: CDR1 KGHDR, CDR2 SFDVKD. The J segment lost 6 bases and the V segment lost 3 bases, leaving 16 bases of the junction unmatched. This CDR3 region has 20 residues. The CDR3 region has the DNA TGTGCCACCAGTGATCCCGAGACTAGCGGGAGTCCCGAGTCCTCCGGGGAGCTGTTTTTT. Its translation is CATSDPETSGSPESSGELFF.

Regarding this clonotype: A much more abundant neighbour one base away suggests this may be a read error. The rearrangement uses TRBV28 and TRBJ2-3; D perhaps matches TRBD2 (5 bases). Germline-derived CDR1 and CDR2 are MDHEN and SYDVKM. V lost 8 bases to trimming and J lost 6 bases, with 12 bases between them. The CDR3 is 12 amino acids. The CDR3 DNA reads TGTGCCAGCGGCGGACTCGACGATACGCAGTATTTT. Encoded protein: CASGGLDDTQYF. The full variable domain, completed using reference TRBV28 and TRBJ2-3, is DVKVTQSSRYLVKRTGEKVFLECVQDMDHENMFWYRQDPGLGLRLIYFSYDVKMKEKGDIPEGYSVSREKKERFSLILESASTNQTSMYLCASGGLDDTQYFGPGTRLTVL.

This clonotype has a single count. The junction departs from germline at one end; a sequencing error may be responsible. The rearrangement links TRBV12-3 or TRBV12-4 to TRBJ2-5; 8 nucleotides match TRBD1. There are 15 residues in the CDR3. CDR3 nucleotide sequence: TGTGCCAGCAGTTTTGGCAGGGGGCGGGAAGGGACCCGGTACTTC. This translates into CASSFGRGREGTRYF.

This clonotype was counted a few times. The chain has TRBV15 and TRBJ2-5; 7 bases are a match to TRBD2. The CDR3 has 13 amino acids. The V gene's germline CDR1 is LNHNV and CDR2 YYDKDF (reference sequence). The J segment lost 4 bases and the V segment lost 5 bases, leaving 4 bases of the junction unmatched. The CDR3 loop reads CATSGRALETQYF. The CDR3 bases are TGTGCCACCAGCGGGAGGGCCTTAGAGACCCAGTACTTC. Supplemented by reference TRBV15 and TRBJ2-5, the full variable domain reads DAMVIQNPRYQVTQFGKPVTLSCSQTLNHNVMYWYQQKSSQAPKLLFHYYDKDFNNEADTPDNFQSRRPNTSFCFLDIRSPGLGDTAMYLCATSGRALETQYFGPGTRLLVL.

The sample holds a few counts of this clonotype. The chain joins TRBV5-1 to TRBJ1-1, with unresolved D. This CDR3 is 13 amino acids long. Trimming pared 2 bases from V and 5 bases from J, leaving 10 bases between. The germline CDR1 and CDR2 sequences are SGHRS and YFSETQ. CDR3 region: CASSFPGWTEAFF. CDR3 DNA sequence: TGCGCCAGCAGCTTCCCGGGATGGACTGAAGCTTTCTTT.

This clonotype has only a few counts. The CDR3, as DNA: TGTGCCAGCAGCTTAGCGGGGACAGGGGGCAGCACCTATGAGCAGTTCTTC. The encoded protein is CASSLAGTGGSTYEQFF. The V and J genes are TRBV7-6 and TRBJ2-1; TRBD1 agrees at 12 bases. The V segment lost 0 bases and the J segment 8 bases; nucleotides outside the gene matches: 8. The CDR3 has 17 amino acids. CDR1 SGHVS and CDR2 FNYEAQ come from the germline V gene.

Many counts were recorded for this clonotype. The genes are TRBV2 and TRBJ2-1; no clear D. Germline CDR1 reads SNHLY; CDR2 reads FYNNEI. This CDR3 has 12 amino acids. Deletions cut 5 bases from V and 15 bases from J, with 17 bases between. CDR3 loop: CASSLRGRLPFF. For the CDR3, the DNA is TGTGCCAGCAGTCTAAGAGGCCGGCTACCGTTCTTC.

CDR3 sequence reads: CASSLRRSGELFF. The CDR3 nucleotides are TGTGCCAGCAGTCTTAGGCGGTCCGGGGAGCTGTTTTTT. The chain recombines TRBV7-2 with TRBJ2-2; D remains unclear. Trimming removed 6 bases at V and 6 bases at J, with 11 bases between. This CDR3 is built from 13 residues. Per germline, CDR1 SGHTA and CDR2 FQGNSA. The full variable domain, its missing parts supplied by reference TRBV7-2 and TRBJ2-2, is GAGVSQSPSNKVTEKGKDVELRCDPISGHTALYWYRQSLGQGLEFLIYFQGNSAPDKSGLPSDRFSAERTGGSVSTLTIQRTQQEDSAVYLCASSLRRSGELFFGEGSRLTVL.

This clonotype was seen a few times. CDR3 sequence: CASSTKAPPDRENTGELFF. For the CDR3, the DNA is TGTGCCAGCAGCACCAAAGCCCCACCTGACAGGGAGAACACCGGGGAGCTGTTTTTT. The chain links TRBV11-1 to TRBJ2-2, with 7 bases fitting TRBD1. This CDR3 spans 19 amino acids. CDR1 and CDR2 (germline): SGHAT, FQDESV (reference sequence). V lost 5 bases to trimming and J lost 1 base; unmatched junction nucleotides: 16.

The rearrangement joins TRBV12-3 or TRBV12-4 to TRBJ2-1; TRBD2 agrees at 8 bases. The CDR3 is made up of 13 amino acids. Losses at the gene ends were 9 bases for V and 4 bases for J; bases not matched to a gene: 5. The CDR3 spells CASGTRPYNEQFF. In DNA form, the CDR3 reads TGTGCCAGTGGGACTAGGCCTTACAATGAGCAGTTCTTC.

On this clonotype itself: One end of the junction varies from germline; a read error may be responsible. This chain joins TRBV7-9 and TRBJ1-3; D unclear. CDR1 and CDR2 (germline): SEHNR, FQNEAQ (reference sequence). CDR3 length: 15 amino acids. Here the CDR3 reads CASSLGGLSGNIIYF. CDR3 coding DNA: TGTGCCAGCAGCTTAGGTGGCCTCTCTGGAAACATCATATATTTT.

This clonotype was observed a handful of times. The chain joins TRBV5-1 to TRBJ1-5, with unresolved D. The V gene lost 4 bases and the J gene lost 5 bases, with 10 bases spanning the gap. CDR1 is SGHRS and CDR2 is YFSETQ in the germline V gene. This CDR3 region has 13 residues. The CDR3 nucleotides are TGCGCCAGCAGCATGGACCCTGATCAGCCCCAGCATTTT. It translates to CASSMDPDQPQHF. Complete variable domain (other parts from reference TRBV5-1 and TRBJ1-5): KAGVTQTPRYLIKTRGQQVTLSCSPISGHRSVSWYQQTPGQGLQFLFEYFSETQRNKGNFPGRFSGRQFSNSRSEMNVSTLELGDSALYLCASSMDPDQPQHFGDGTRLSIL.

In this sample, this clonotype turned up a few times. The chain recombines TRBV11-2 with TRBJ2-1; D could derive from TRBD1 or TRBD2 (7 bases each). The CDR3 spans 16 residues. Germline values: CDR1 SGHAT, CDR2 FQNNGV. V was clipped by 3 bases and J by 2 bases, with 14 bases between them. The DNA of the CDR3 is TGTGCCAGCAGCTTTTGGCCAGGGGGGGCCTACAATGAGCAGTTCTTC. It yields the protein CASSFWPGGAYNEQFF.